Sequencing of this TCR beta chain was carried out in a study of identifying expanded T cells in peripheral blood. No infections or other immune events were documented during collection. Germline loops: CDR1 WNHNN, CDR2 SYGVQD (reference sequence). This CDR3 region has 15 residues. V was clipped by 2 bases and J by 3 bases; unmatched bases: 5. Profiled with immunoSEQ multiplex PCR; TCRdb holds only in-frame clones, not every one. This sample has some 99,000 clones, with around 90% found just once. The gene calls are TRBV10-1 and TRBJ2-3, with 7 bases matching TRBD1. Sequenced: blood. This clonotype was obtained from a person between 18 and 75 years old in good health. CDR3 DNA sequence: TGCGCCAGCAGTGAGGGAAAGGGGGCGACAGATACGCAGTATTTT. This sequence encodes CASSEGKGATDTQYF.